The sequence of this TCR beta chain was determined in a study of T cell responses to AZD1222 COVID-19 vaccine. Points from the study as a whole: Nearly half of unique spike-specific TCRs reportedly avoided B.1.351 and B.1.1.7 mutated regions. The span of vaccine-associated CD4 TCRs extended across spike, with dominance at 160-218 and 743-854. Donors were mostly white British, more females; clonal diversity possibly underestimated. Spike-specific TCR breadth rose after two AZD1222 doses, and depth rose as well.

This clone turned up a few times. Its cognate antigen is unknown. CDR1 and CDR2 (germline): SGHRS, YFSETQ. Trimming removed 3 bases from V and 1 base from J; junction bases left unmatched: 2. CDR3 length equals 14 residues. TCRdb's copy holds only in-frame clones and misses some; the assay was immunoSEQ multiplex PCR. This sample yields about 120,000 clones, of which around nine tenths are seen a single time; roughly 1.1% belongs to the top ten. The chain combines TRBV5-1 with TRBJ2-7; 9 bases align to TRBD1. This specimen was peripheral blood, taken on day 0 of AZD1222 vaccination. The receptor was derived from an adult in good health. The chain's CDR3 is CASSSGTGSYEQYF. DNA for the CDR3: TGCGCCAGCAGCTCCGGGACAGGGTCCTACGAGCAGTACTTC.